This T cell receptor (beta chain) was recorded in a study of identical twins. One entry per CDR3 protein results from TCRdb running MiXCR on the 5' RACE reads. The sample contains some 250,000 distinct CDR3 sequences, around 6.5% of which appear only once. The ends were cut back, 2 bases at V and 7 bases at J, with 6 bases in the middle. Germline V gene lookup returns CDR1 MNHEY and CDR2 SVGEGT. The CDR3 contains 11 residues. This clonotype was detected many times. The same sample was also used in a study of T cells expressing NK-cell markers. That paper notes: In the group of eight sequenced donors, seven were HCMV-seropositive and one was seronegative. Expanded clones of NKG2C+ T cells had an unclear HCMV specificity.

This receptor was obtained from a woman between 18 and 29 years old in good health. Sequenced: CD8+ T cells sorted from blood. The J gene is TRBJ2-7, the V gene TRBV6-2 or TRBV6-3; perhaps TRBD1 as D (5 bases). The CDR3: CASSYGAEQYF. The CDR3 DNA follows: TGTGCCAGCAGTTACGGGGCTGAGCAGTACTTC.